Listed here is a single TCR beta chain. Its cognate antigen has yet to be identified. It has no much larger one-base neighbor in the sample; base qualities were not kept. In the germline V gene, CDR1 corresponds to MNHNS and CDR2 to SASEGT. V loses 0 bases at its end and J loses 6 bases; junction bases beyond the gene matches: 10. The CDR3 holds 16 amino acids from the cysteine to the phenylalanine. Kept here is only the CDR3 DNA, which spans 48 bases and is read in frame from base 1. Collaborating institutions collected whole blood in K2EDTA tubes following their own protocols. Collaborator samples were shipped for TCRbeta analysis as frozen whole blood, isolated PBMCs, or DNA extracted from either sample type. TCRbeta CDR3 regions were amplified from genomic DNA using the immunoSEQ Assay, a bias-controlled multiplex PCR. The authors' pipeline ran thus. Within the assay, amplification of reference gene primers was used to estimate how many nucleated cells each sample contained. To quantify the absolute abundance of each unique TCRbeta CDR3 rearrangement, sequence reads were collapsed and filtered. For each sample, productive Simpson clonality was calculated as the square root of Simpson's diversity index over productive rearrangements. Drawn from immuneACCESS, this table holds only the in-frame rearrangements with V and J called that TCRdb kept. Clones are partly lost; checked studies trace under half to an unresolved V gene and leave the rest unexplained. That table furnishes V, J and clone size, whereas the DNA furnished D and trimming. The sample records around 120,000 clones, roughly 85% of which are singletons. 2.1% of the sample lies in the top ten.

The data were obtained in a study of blood T cell repertoires in COVID-19 (dated by TCRdb to 2018 to 2020). Broadly, across the study: Samples from collaborators originated in the United States, Italy and Spain and spanned both the acute and convalescent phases of COVID-19. Where available, HLA class I and class II types were obtained from metadata supplied by the sample provider rather than from assay-based typing. Subjects who had been exposed to COVID-19, were actively infected with it, or had recovered from it provided the deeply sampled blood TCRbeta repertoires that made up the dataset. The material from the prospective study consisted of cDNA or gDNA derived from T cells, B-cell-depleted T cells, or PBMCs. A freely available public database, intended as a resource for researchers studying the immune response to SARS-CoV-2, is where the repertoires were released. The sample metadata nearly always contained a de-identified subject ID, COVID-19 status, age in years and sex. Samples were obtained from the ongoing ImmuneRACE study (first 160 participants) and from 950 to 1,500 subjects provided by 6 global collaborators. Results the study describes overall, beyond this receptor: Clinical and demographic metadata were provided uncurated, with the amount varying by source and participant.

Sequenced: peripheral blood. The sequence was obtained from a human donor in a cohort sampled during active COVID-19. The rearrangement joined TRBV6-1 to TRBJ2-7; 8 central nucleotides agree with TRBD1. The bases are TGTGCCAGCAGTGAAGCTGGGATACAGGGGGTCGGCGAGCAGTACTTC. It is translated as CASSEAGIQGVGEQYF.